Listed here are 5 T cell receptor beta chains from one sample, sequenced in a study of beta chain features in type 1 diabetes. TCRB transcripts that were expressed got sequenced, as all of the isolated RNA had been reverse transcribed. The data were produced by immunoSEQ multiplex PCR, yet TCRdb's version contains in-frame clones alone and is incomplete. The data contain about 650,000 clones, around 12% of them seen just once; the ten biggest clones take up around 0.12%. For these receptors, no antigen is known. Study conclusions and caveats: For Type 1 diabetes patients, all four CD4+ subsets carried TCRB CDR3s that were moderately but significantly shorter.

Sequenced sample: naive CD4+ T cells from blood. These receptors came from a man aged 30-40 years with type 1 diabetes.

This clone appeared a few times. J is TRBJ1-3 and V is TRBV2; D not resolved. There are 15 residues in the CDR3. The germline V and J ends were trimmed by 7 bases and 0 bases, with 13 bases remaining between them. CDR1 SNHLY and CDR2 FYNNEI come from the germline V gene. The CDR3 nucleotides are TGTGCCAGCACATTGACGGTGGACTCTGGAAACACCATATATTTT. It encodes CASTLTVDSGNTIYF.

The gene calls are TRBV6-1 and TRBJ2-2; TRBD2 matches at 7 bases. The CDR3 totals 15 residues. Germline V gives CDR1 MNHNS, CDR2 SASEGT. V dropped 5 bases and J dropped 7; count of bases not matched to a gene: 10. The CDR3 DNA reads as TGTGCCAGCAGTTTTTTGCTGAGGGAGGGCGGGGAGCTGTTTTTT. Residues: CASSFLLREGGELFF.

This clone occurred a few times. The chain recombines TRBV5-6 with TRBJ1-1; no clear D gene. This CDR3 comprises 14 residues. The germline V and J ends were trimmed by 3 bases and 0 bases, with 9 bases remaining between them. Germline CDR1 reads SGHDT; CDR2 reads YYEEEE. CDR3 in amino acids: CASSSVPVNTEAFF. The CDR3 nucleotides read TGTGCCAGCAGCTCAGTTCCTGTGAACACTGAAGCTTTCTTT.

This clone has a handful of counts. The chain recombines TRBV29-1 with TRBJ1-2; D ambiguous. Trimming took off 3 bases at V and 1 base at J, with 6 bases between the two ends. This CDR3 contains 12 residues. CDR1 is SQVTM, CDR2 ANQGSEA, per germline. CDR3 region: CSVDRINYGYTF. The CDR3 coding sequence is TGCAGCGTTGACAGAATTAACTATGGCTACACCTTC.

This clone was found a few times. The V gene is TRBV13, the J gene TRBJ1-5; the D is unclear. CDR3 size: 16 residues. The ends were cut back, 0 bases at V and 3 bases at J, with 12 bases in the middle. The V gene's germline CDR1 is PRHDT and CDR2 FYEKMQ (reference sequence). This CDR3 is CASSLGRSPNNQPQHF. As DNA, the CDR3 is TGTGCCAGCAGCTTAGGCCGGTCCCCCAACAATCAGCCCCAGCATTTT.